In its sample, the clone carrying this TCR beta chain ranks as medium-sized (0.01 to 0.1%). Its antigen is unknown. The data belong to a study of naive and memory T cell subsets. Germline loops: CDR1 ENHRY, CDR2 SYGVKD. This CDR3 contains 14 residues. The V gene end was trimmed by 2 bases and the J gene end by 9 bases; junction bases not matched to a gene: 7. General study points: Over 95% of naive TCR sequences appeared only once after error correction, unlike memory subsets.

Two oligonucleotides, mixed equimolar, formed the beta constant-region primer covering TRBC1 and TRBC2. MiXCR was run by TCRdb on the UMI-ligation and nested PCR reads, yielding one entry per CDR3 protein. This sample has roughly 40,000 distinct CDR3 sequences, with about an eighth found just once. The chain is built from TRBV10-3 and TRBJ2-3; 8 bases line up with TRBD1. Material: effector memory CD4+ T cells from blood. The subset: effector memory, CD45RA- CD27-. This TCR came from a human donor in good health. The CDR3 nucleotides are TGTGCCATCAGTGAGCCACAGACAGGGGAGACGCAGTATTTT. This translates into CAISEPQTGETQYF.